A selection of T cell receptor beta chains follows, all from one sample in a study of shared clonotypes between healthy human individuals. TCRdb keeps only in-frame clones here, not all; method: immunoSEQ multiplex PCR. The sample yields about 750,000 clones, more than 85% seen once. The source material was naive CD8+ T cells sorted from blood. The receptors were sampled from a man aged 30-40 years in good health. The CDR3 runs from the conserved cysteine through the conserved F or W.

V gene	J gene	CDR3 protein
TRBV10-2	TRBJ2-7	CASSEHGQTYEQYF
TRBV7-6	TRBJ2-6	CASSLAGFGANVLTF
TRBV5-5	TRBJ2-5	CASSLDHRLGTGASGTQYF
TRBV11-3	TRBJ2-2	CASSSRLRPGELFF
TRBV29-1	TRBJ2-7	CSVESSGTESNEQYF
TRBV6-1	TRBJ1-1	CASRQGGNTEAFF
TRBV7-9	TRBJ2-3	CASSSTVSVPDTQYF
TRBV5-5	TRBJ2-2	CATGPGKRNTGELFF
TRBV5-6	TRBJ2-1	CASSMAGVGDNEQFF
TRBV7-3	TRBJ2-1	CASSPQGQGGLDEQFF
TRBV6-5	TRBJ1-5	CASKPGMGNQPQHF
TRBV29-1	TRBJ2-2	CSVPDTSLDTGELFF
TRBV5-6	TRBJ2-1	CASSFVGGDEQFF
TRBV6-1	TRBJ2-1	CAPGQQPNEQFF
TRBV7-9	TRBJ2-1	CASRSSGISYNEQFF
TRBV7-9	TRBJ2-5	CASSLSFRRETQYF
TRBV29-1	TRBJ2-5	CSVSGRRETQYF
TRBV19	TRBJ1-2	CASSIDSGAPYGYTF
TRBV29-1	TRBJ2-5	CSGLTGIEVQETQYF
TRBV5-8	TRBJ2-1	CASSWTPGTSVNEQFF
TRBV4-1	TRBJ2-2	CASSQGGLGERDTGELFF
TRBV2	TRBJ1-1	CASSEATLEAFF
TRBV6-5	TRBJ2-7	CASSPGTGREQYF
TRBV23-1	TRBJ1-5	CASSQSRPRDRGDSNQPQHF
TRBV7-9	TRBJ2-4	CASSPPGWRGSDIQYF
TRBV10-1	TRBJ2-3	CASSEGRTVDTQYF